Each of the 7 T cell receptor beta chains below was sequenced from the same sample in a study of CD8+CD57+ T cells in acquired aplastic anemia. Both TCR beta VDJ combination and CDR3 sequence profiling were carried out. Genomic DNA was the template for this profiling. TCRdb re-derived calls from the reads in MiXCR, one entry per CDR3 protein. The sample lists under 500,000 distinct CDR3 sequences, roughly a third occurring once. Patients chosen for sequencing had CD8+CD57+ cells that had expanded, as shown by flow cytometry. Input material: sorted CD4+, CD8+, or CD8+CD57+ T cells (not recorded which) from PBMCs. The source is a human donor with aplastic anemia.

This clonotype showed up many times. This chain uses TRBV11-2 with TRBJ2-3; D possibly corresponds to TRBD1 (6 bases). The ends were cut back, 0 bases at V and 13 bases at J, with 14 bases in the middle. Germline CDR1 and CDR2: SGHAT and FQNNGV. The CDR3 contains 13 residues. The CDR3 reads CASSLDIGQREYF. The CDR3 coding sequence is TGTGCCAGCAGCTTAGATATCGGACAGAGAGAGTATTTT.

The chain joins TRBV15 to TRBJ1-2, with TRBD1 identical over 8 bases. In germline, CDR1 is LNHNV, CDR2 YYDKDF (reference sequence). The V gene end was trimmed by 0 bases and the J gene end by 2 bases; junction bases not matched to a gene: 5. This CDR3 is 16 amino acids long. CDR3 amino acids: CATSRDRDRRNYGYTF. The CDR3 coding sequence is TGTGCCACCAGCAGAGACAGGGACAGGAGAAACTATGGCTACACCTTC.

The chain carries TRBV9 and TRBJ2-3; D might be TRBD2 (6 bases). Germline values: CDR1 SGDLS, CDR2 YYNGEE. V lost 4 bases, J lost 4 bases, and 13 bases lay in between. CDR3 length: 14 amino acids. In DNA form, the CDR3 reads TGTGCCAGCAGCCTCGACGGGGGATCAGATACGCAGTATTTT. The encoded protein is CASSLDGGSDTQYF.

This clonotype was recorded a few times. The rearrangement links TRBV3-1 to TRBJ2-3; TRBD2 matches at 13 bases. The CDR3 is 18 amino acids. Germline V CDR1 and CDR2: LGHDT, YNNKEL (reference sequence). V lost 3 bases to trimming and J lost 0 bases; unmatched junction nucleotides: 6. The CDR3 nucleotides are TGTGCCAGCAGCCAGACTAGCGGGGGGTATAGTAGCACAGATACGCAGTATTTT. Its protein is CASSQTSGGYSSTDTQYF.

The rearrangement joins TRBV12-5 to TRBJ1-5; the match to TRBD1 covers 8 bases. V lost 5 bases, J lost 6 bases, and 6 bases stayed unmatched. The CDR3 loop spans 14 amino acids. Germline V gives CDR1 LGHNT, CDR2 FRNRAP. CDR3 nucleotide sequence: TGTGCTAGTGGTCTGACAGGGGAGATTCAGCCCCAGCATTTT. Translation gives CASGLTGEIQPQHF.

CDR3 sequence (DNA): TGTGCCAGCAGCGTAGTAGGGACTAGCGCTTACAATGAGCAGTTCTTC. It codes for CASSVVGTSAYNEQFF. The chain is built from TRBV9 and TRBJ2-1, with 10 bases identical to TRBD2. Germline V lookup: CDR1 SGDLS, CDR2 YYNGEE. The V and J ends lost 0 bases and 4 bases, in that order; junction bases with no gene match: 4. This CDR3 is 16 amino acids long.

With respect to this clonotype: This sequence may be a read error, since a much larger clone differs from it by one base. The chain uses TRBV7-9 and TRBJ1-5; a weak D match, TRBD1 (5 bases). The germline V gene has CDR1 SEHNR and CDR2 FQNEAQ (reference sequence). The V end lost 8 bases, the J end lost 5 bases, and 16 bases lay between the germline ends. CDR3 length equals 14 residues. CDR3 in amino acids: CASFLPGTHQPQHF. The CDR3 bases are TGTGCCAGCTTCCTCCCGGGGACTCATCAGCCCCAGCATTTT.